The 5 T cell receptor beta chains listed next were all sequenced from one sample in a study of T cells expressing NK-cell markers. TCRdb re-called the 5' RACE reads; one entry per CDR3 protein, DNA not given. Seen in this sample are 130,000 to 150,000 distinct CDR3 sequences; the ten most common clones hold roughly 12%. The sample comprised blood T cells: a sorted CD56 or NKG2C T cell subset, CD4+ or CD8+ T cells, or bulk PBMC T cells (not recorded which). The receptors stem from a man aged 18 to 29 in good health.

The chain couples TRBV20-1 to TRBJ2-1; the TRBD2 assignment by TCRdb is unverifiable without DNA. This CDR3 comprises 15 residues. Germline CDR1 DFQATT, CDR2 SNEGSKA (reference sequence). The CDR3 region is CSARERSGLYNEQFF.

V is TRBV30 and J is TRBJ2-2; TCRdb's assignment of TRBD2 cannot be checked, as there is no DNA. This CDR3 comprises 16 residues. Germline V gene lookup returns CDR1 GTSNPN and CDR2 SVGIG (reference sequence). The CDR3 here is CAWLSSLRQNTGELFF. Looking up the rest from reference TRBV30 and TRBJ2-2 gives the full variable domain: SQTIHQWPATLVQPVGSPLSLECTVEGTSNPNLYWYRQAAGRGLQLLFYSVGIGQISSEVPQNLSASRPQDRQFILSSKKLLLSDSGFYLCAWLSSLRQNTGELFFGEGSRLTVL.

The V call is TRBV5-4, the J call TRBJ2-1; TCRdb's D gene call, TRBD2, goes unchecked for lack of DNA. The CDR3 is made up of 11 amino acids. CDR1 is SGHNT and CDR2 is YYREEE in the germline V gene (reference sequence). CDR3 amino acids: CASSSSGEQFF.

The CDR3 sequence: CAILDGDGLAGIGELFF. The J gene is TRBJ2-2, the V gene TRBV2; the D call from TCRdb, TRBD2, cannot be confirmed without DNA. The CDR3 runs to 17 residues. Germline V CDR1 and CDR2: SNHLY, FYNNEI.

This sequence joins TRBV7-6 and TRBJ2-1; TCRdb's D gene call, TRBD1, goes unchecked for lack of DNA. The CDR3 runs 16 residues. Germline loops: CDR1 SGHVS, CDR2 FNYEAQ. CDR3 sequence: CASSSGTGESYNEQFF.